A few counts support the clone carrying this T cell receptor (beta chain). Antigen: not known. Staining for CD45RO/CCR7/CD25/CD127/CD95/CD27 allowed sorting of CD4+ naive, central memory, regulatory and stem cell-like memory cells. The CDR3 contains 12 residues. Germline assignment: CDR1 LGHNT and CDR2 FRNRAP. Trimming removed 5 bases from V and 4 bases from J, with 8 bases in between. The entry originates in a study of beta chain features in type 1 diabetes. Reverse transcribing all isolated RNA meant expressed TCRB transcripts were sequenced. Profiled with immunoSEQ multiplex PCR; TCRdb holds only in-frame clones, not every one. The table lists around 140,000 clones, roughly 10% of them singletons, with 0.55% to 0.75% in the top ten. Findings and limits, study-wide: Patients with type 1 diabetes showed fewer VDJ junction insertions and more deletions. All four CD4+ subsets from Type 1 diabetes patients carried moderately but significantly shorter TCRB CDR3s.

Sequencing used central memory CD4+ T cells from blood. This sequence joins TRBV12-5 and TRBJ2-5; D is unclear. The source of this sequence is a woman in her thirties or forties in good health. CDR3 nucleotides: TGTGCTAGTGGTCACAATGGAGAGACCCAGTACTTC. It encodes CASGHNGETQYF.